This T cell receptor beta chain was documented in a study of identical twins. In TCRdb, the 5' RACE reads were re-called with MiXCR into one record per CDR3 protein. In the table there are roughly 720,000 distinct CDR3 sequences, roughly 20% of which are singletons. The CDR3 is made up of 16 amino acids. V lost 4 bases and J lost 6; bases outside the gene matches: 6. Germline CDR1 reads KGHDR; CDR2 reads SFDVKD. The same sample was also used in a study of T cells expressing NK-cell markers. That source notes: From sorted CD3+CD56+NKG2C+, CD3+CD56+NKG2C- and CD3+CD56-NKG2C+ T cells came the TCR beta repertoires. The study found dominant NKG2C+ clonotypes at about 1.0-7.0% of CD8+ T cells in roughly six donors. Evidence did not settle whether expanded NKG2C+ T cell clones targeted HCMV.

The sequenced sample was PBMCs. The rearrangement joins TRBV24-1 to TRBJ2-1, with 12 bases identical to TRBD2. The sequence came from a woman in her late teens or twenties in good health. As DNA, the CDR3 is TGTGCCACCAGTGACCAGACTAGCGGGAGAGGCAATGAGCAGTTCTTC. It yields the protein CATSDQTSGRGNEQFF.